The rows below give T cell receptor beta chains drawn from one sample of a study of cytomegalovirus exposure and HLA in healthy donors. TCRdb's table, derived via immunoSEQ multiplex PCR, lists solely in-frame clones and lacks some. The sample records fewer than 200,000 clones, 80% to 90% being singletons. Material: PBMCs. These receptors all stem from a man aged 40-49 years in good health and CMV-seropositive. CDR3s include the opening cysteine and the closing phenylalanine or tryptophan. The D gene is left open where the match is weak. Where a row states a size, it is once, few, many or the class of an expanded clone; other rows omit it.

TRBV5-8 - - CASSWLRGDSYEQYF
TRBV5-4 - TRBD1 CASSLGTGGNTEAFF
TRBV18 - TRBD1 CASLSGQGTEFSGNTIYF
TRBV5-4 - TRBD1 CASSGQGARSYYEQYF
TRBV21-1 - - CASSKVGRGCGYTF
TRBV30 - - CAWSDRGSNTQYF
TRBV27 - - CASRRNRVQETQYF
TRBV2 - - CASTIRPGNTEAFF
TRBV7-3 few - CASSLTGQPRELFF
TRBV5-4 - TRBD1 CASSLTGASTDTQYF
TRBV5-4 - TRBD2 CASSFGGSRSYNEQFF
TRBV5-1 - TRBD2 CASSSGLADRRETQYF
TRBV5-6 - - CASSSMTGGETQYF
TRBV13 - - CASSLERRERTDTQYF
TRBV5-4 - TRBD2 CASSLRGEETQYF